A single sample is the source of the 26 T cell receptor beta chains below, sequenced in a study of neurological immune-mediated disorders. TCRdb re-called the 5' RACE reads with MiXCR, one entry per CDR3 protein. The repertoire consists of about 30,000 distinct CDR3 sequences, with about 16% occurring once and the leading ten covering roughly 5%. The time point: technical triplicate 3. The sequencing input was CD4+ T cells from blood. The receptors originated from a female donor with HTLV-1-associated myelopathy (HAM/TSP).

This clonotype came up many times. J is TRBJ2-1 and V is TRBV29-1, with 9 bases fitting TRBD2. CDR3 length: 15 amino acids. V dropped 5 bases and J dropped 4; count of bases not matched to a gene: 9. Germline CDR1 SQVTM, CDR2 ANQGSEA. This chain's CDR3 is CSVTGTSSSYNEQFF. CDR3 DNA sequence: TGCAGCGTTACCGGGACTAGCTCTTCGTACAATGAGCAGTTCTTC.

This clonotype was picked up many times. The chain is built from TRBV13 and TRBJ2-4; unclear D gene. Trimming shortened V by 3 bases and J by 0 bases, and 6 bases separated the two germline ends. The CDR3 contains 14 residues. Germline assignment: CDR1 PRHDT and CDR2 FYEKMQ (reference sequence). In DNA, the CDR3 is TGTGCCAGCAGCTTCGGCAGAGCCAAAAACATTCAGTACTTC. This gives the protein CASSFGRAKNIQYF.

This clonotype was seen at least ten times. The rearrangement uses TRBV23-1 and TRBJ1-5; 7 bases align to TRBD1. TRBV23-1 is treated as an ORF (open reading frame) with a function not yet certain. The length of the CDR3 is 15 residues. The V gene end was trimmed by 3 bases and the J gene end by 8 bases; junction bases not matched to a gene: 10. Here the CDR3 DNA reads TGCGCCAGCAGTCAGCTGGACAGGCGGTTCGAGCCCCAGCATTTT. It codes for CASSQLDRRFEPQHF.

The table lists this clonotype with many counts. This chain connects TRBV28 to TRBJ1-2; the D is unclear. This CDR3 contains 11 residues. The germline gives CDR1 MDHEN, CDR2 SYDVKM. Trimming removed 8 bases from V and 2 bases from J, with 6 bases in between. DNA of the CDR3: TGTGCCAGCGTAGCGAACTATGGCTACACCTTC. Amino acids: CASVANYGYTF.

The sample holds many counts of this clonotype. V is TRBV5-1 and J is TRBJ2-5; D not resolved. Germline V gives CDR1 SGHRS, CDR2 YFSETQ. Trimming left V 0 bases short and J 0 bases short, with 12 bases between. The CDR3 spans 16 residues. In nucleotides, the CDR3 is TGCGCCAGCAGCTTGGTTAGACCGTCCAACCAAGAGACCCAGTACTTC. The encoded protein is CASSLVRPSNQETQYF.

At least ten counts were recorded for this clonotype. The chain links TRBV7-2 to TRBJ2-7, with D maybe TRBD1 (6 bases). CDR1 and CDR2 (germline): SGHTA, FQGNSA. V lost 1 base and J 6 bases, leaving 16 bases between the germline ends. The CDR3 length is 15 residues. Written as DNA, the CDR3 is TGTGCCAGCAGCTTAGTCGAAGGGGGTGCGTTCGAGCAGTACTTC. Its translation is CASSLVEGGAFEQYF. Drawing the rest from reference TRBV7-2 and TRBJ2-7, the complete variable domain is GAGVSQSPSNKVTEKGKDVELRCDPISGHTALYWYRQSLGQGLEFLIYFQGNSAPDKSGLPSDRFSAERTGGSVSTLTIQRTQQEDSAVYLCASSLVEGGAFEQYFGPGTRLTVT.

The table lists this clonotype with many counts. The chain couples TRBV21-1 to TRBJ1-6; TRBD1 reflects the table's D call only, with no check against the DNA. TRBV21-1 is a pseudogene locus. CDR3 length: 14 residues. CDR3 protein: CASSVAGERSPLHF. In DNA, the CDR3 is TGTGCCAGCAGCGTGGCAGGGGAGAGGTCACCCCTCCACTTT.

This clonotype was detected many times. The rearrangement links TRBV6-5 to TRBJ1-3; D is possibly TRBD1 (6 bases). CDR1 MNHEY and CDR2 SVGAGI come from the germline V gene. Trimming took 4 bases from V and 0 from J, leaving 13 bases between them. The CDR3 covers 16 residues. The CDR3 DNA sequence: TGTGCCAGCAGTTCGTCAGGGGCCTTCTCTGGAAACACCATATATTTT. It encodes CASSSSGAFSGNTIYF.

This clonotype has at least ten counts. The V and J genes are TRBV3-1 and TRBJ2-2; perhaps TRBD1 as D (5 bases). From germline, CDR1 is LGHDT and CDR2 YNNKEL (reference sequence). The length of the CDR3 is 16 residues. Trimming left V 0 bases short and J 1 base short, with 9 bases between. Here the CDR3 DNA reads TGTGCCAGCAGCCAAGACTTAGGACAGAACACCGGGGAGCTGTTTTTT. Translation gives CASSQDLGQNTGELFF.

About this clonotype itself: The junction does not match germline at one end; this may be a read error. The rearrangement links TRBV7-6 to TRBJ1-3; D is unclear. This CDR3 contains 15 residues. The V gene's germline CDR1 is SGHVS and CDR2 FNYEAQ. The DNA of the CDR3 is TGTGCCAGCAGCCGAGGGCGGACCTCTAGAAACACCATATATTTT. Its protein is CASSRGRTSRNTIYF.

This clonotype appeared many times. V usage is TRBV7-8 and J usage is TRBJ2-6; D is uncertain. The CDR3 runs to 17 residues. V lost 5 bases and J 0 bases, leaving 14 bases between the germline ends. The V gene's germline CDR1 is SGHVS and CDR2 FQNEAQ. CDR3 sequence: CASSPRPTVSGANVLTF. The DNA for the CDR3 is TGTGCCAGCAGCCCCAGGCCCACCGTCTCTGGGGCCAACGTCCTGACTTTC.

This clonotype came up many times. The chain combines TRBV14 with TRBJ2-7; 10 bases match TRBD2. Germline CDR1 and CDR2: SGHDN and FVKESK. V dropped 4 bases and J dropped 6; count of bases not matched to a gene: 9. The CDR3 has 15 residues. CDR3 DNA sequence: TGTGCCAGCAGCCCACCCGGGACTAGCGTTTCCGAGCAGTACTTC. Amino acid sequence: CASSPPGTSVSEQYF. Looking up the rest from reference TRBV14 and TRBJ2-7 gives the full variable domain: EAGVTQFPSHSVIEKGQTVTLRCDPISGHDNLYWYRRVMGKEIKFLLHFVKESKQDESGMPNNRFLAERTGGTYSTLKVQPAELEDSGVYFCASSPPGTSVSEQYFGPGTRLTVT.

This clonotype has at least ten counts. J is TRBJ2-1 and V is TRBV20-1; 7 bases fit TRBD2. V gave up 6 bases and J gave up 3 bases; unmatched junction bases: 8. Germline V gene sequence: CDR1 DFQATT, CDR2 SNEGSKA (reference sequence). CDR3 length: 14 residues. CDR3 DNA: TGCAGTGCCAAACTAGCGAGCCACTACAATGAGCAGTTCTTC. It yields the protein CSAKLASHYNEQFF.

This clonotype is medium-sized by share. This rearrangement joins TRBV29-1 to TRBJ2-3; no reliable D call. The V and J ends lost 6 bases and 2 bases respectively, with 9 bases between them. CDR1 is SQVTM, CDR2 ANQGSEA, per germline. The CDR3 runs 12 residues. The CDR3 is CSVRTHTDTQYF. CDR3 nucleotide sequence: TGCAGCGTGAGGACGCACACAGATACGCAGTATTTT.

This clonotype occurred many times. The rearrangement links TRBV7-2 to TRBJ2-7; the match to TRBD2 covers 10 bases. The ends lost 2 bases at V and 6 bases at J; junction bases unmatched: 7. This CDR3 contains 15 residues. CDR1 is SGHTA, CDR2 FQGNSA, per germline. The CDR3 DNA follows: TGTGCCAGCAGCTTACAACCTAGCGGGGGTGGCGAGCAGTACTTC. This gives the protein CASSLQPSGGGEQYF.

Remarks on this clonotype: The DNA is left out, because the CDR3 cannot be placed on it with certainty; the CDR3 is given as TCRdb lists it. The V gene is TRBV5-1, the J gene TRBJ2-1. The CDR3 comprises 18 residues, both ends counted. Germline-derived CDR1 and CDR2 are SGHRS and YFSETQ. This chain's CDR3 is CASSFYICSALERREQFF.

This clonotype appeared many times. The J gene is TRBJ2-5, the V gene TRBV7-9; the D gene is possibly TRBD2 (5 bases). The CDR3 covers 14 residues. Germline loops: CDR1 SEHNR, CDR2 FQNEAQ (reference sequence). V was clipped by 1 base and J by 5 bases, with 11 bases between them. The CDR3, as DNA: TGTGCCAGCAGCTTAGAACTCGGGGTTGAGACCCAGTACTTC. Protein sequence: CASSLELGVETQYF.

This clonotype showed up many times. The chain has TRBV5-5 and TRBJ1-5; possibly TRBD1 for D (5 bases). V was shortened by 0 bases and J by 3 bases, with 16 bases between the two germline ends. The CDR3 is made up of 17 amino acids. Germline CDR1 and CDR2: SGHKS and YYEKEE (reference sequence). Written as DNA, the CDR3 is TGTGCCAGCAGCTTGGCCTATCAGGGCTTATTCAATCAGCCCCAGCATTTT. This encodes CASSLAYQGLFNQPQHF.

This clonotype has only one observation. This chain joins TRBV5-1 and TRBJ2-5; TRBD2 matches at 9 bases. CDR1 and CDR2 from the germline V gene are SGHRS and YFSETQ. The CDR3 runs to 15 residues. Unmatched junction bases numbered 9, after V lost 4 bases and J lost 5 bases. CDR3 coding DNA: TGCGCCAGCAGCCAGCCTAGCGGGGAGGTTGAGACCCAGTACTTC. As protein: CASSQPSGEVETQYF. Full variable domain (rest looked up from reference TRBV5-1 and TRBJ2-5): KAGVTQTPRYLIKTRGQQVTLSCSPISGHRSVSWYQQTPGQGLQFLFEYFSETQRNKGNFPGRFSGRQFSNSRSEMNVSTLELGDSALYLCASSQPSGEVETQYFGPGTRLLVL.

This clonotype was seen ten or more times. The chain joins TRBV7-9 to TRBJ1-6; no clear D. Germline V gene sequence: CDR1 SEHNR, CDR2 FQNEAQ (reference sequence). The CDR3 is 14 amino acids. Deletions cut 1 base from V and 9 bases from J, with 10 bases between. In DNA, the CDR3 is TGTGCCAGCAGCTTAGAGAGGGTCTCTTCACCCCTCCACTTT. This sequence encodes CASSLERVSSPLHF.

In this sample, this clonotype turned up many times. V is TRBV5-1 and J is TRBJ1-6, with TRBD1 matching over 8 bases. V trimming: 4 bases; J trimming: 10 bases; junction bases outside the gene matches: 13. The germline V gene has CDR1 SGHRS and CDR2 YFSETQ. This CDR3 comprises 16 residues. In nucleotides, the CDR3 is TGCGCCAGCAGCAAGAGACAGGGGACGGCGGACTCACCCCTCCACTTT. As protein: CASSKRQGTADSPLHF. Combining the CDR3 with reference TRBV5-1 and TRBJ1-6 gives the whole variable domain KAGVTQTPRYLIKTRGQQVTLSCSPISGHRSVSWYQQTPGQGLQFLFEYFSETQRNKGNFPGRFSGRQFSNSRSEMNVSTLELGDSALYLCASSKRQGTADSPLHFGNGTRLTVT.

This clonotype was counted ten times or more. The chain employs TRBV6-5 and TRBJ2-7, with D possibly TRBD1 on 5 matching bases. The germline V and J ends were trimmed by 5 bases and 7 bases, with 9 bases remaining between them. This CDR3 contains 11 residues. CDR1 is MNHEY and CDR2 is SVGAGI in the germline V gene. The CDR3 DNA reads TGTGCCAGCAGTAGGGGTACGGAGCAGTACTTC. Translated: CASSRGTEQYF.

This clonotype has at least ten counts. The V call is TRBV30, the J call TRBJ2-7; TRBD2 matches 10 bases. The CDR3 runs 14 residues. Losses at the gene ends were 5 bases for V and 1 base for J; bases not matched to a gene: 5. Germline CDR1 reads GTSNPN; CDR2 reads SVGIG (reference sequence). The CDR3 loop is CAWQLAGASYEQYF. In DNA form, the CDR3 reads TGTGCCTGGCAGCTAGCGGGAGCTTCCTACGAGCAGTACTTC. Based on the CDR3 plus reference TRBV30 and TRBJ2-7, the full variable domain is SQTIHQWPATLVQPVGSPLSLECTVEGTSNPNLYWYRQAAGRGLQLLFYSVGIGQISSEVPQNLSASRPQDRQFILSSKKLLLSDSGFYLCAWQLAGASYEQYFGPGTRLTVT.

This clonotype was detected ten times or more. The chain is built from TRBV20-1 and TRBJ1-2, with 9 bases lining up with TRBD1. Trimming took 3 bases from V and 4 from J; bases not matched to a gene: 6. There are 14 residues in the CDR3. Germline V CDR1 and CDR2: DFQATT, SNEGSKA (reference sequence). CDR3 in amino acids: CSARQTGGLYGYTF. CDR3 bases: TGCAGTGCTAGGCAAACAGGGGGCCTCTATGGCTACACCTTC.

Concerning this clonotype: It is unclear where the CDR3 begins or ends on the DNA, so no DNA is shown, and the CDR3 is as TCRdb lists it. The V and J genes are TRBV7-9 and TRBJ2-3; the table's D call, TRBD2, was not checked against the DNA. Germline assignment: CDR1 SEHNR and CDR2 FQNEAQ (reference sequence). Including both end residues, the CDR3 is 21 amino acids long. The CDR3 is CASSIYLCSTSLAGRTDTQYF.

This clonotype was counted ten times or more. CDR3 in amino acids: CASSSPAGYNEQFF. The CDR3, as DNA: TGTGCCAGCAGCTCACCCGCCGGGTACAATGAGCAGTTCTTC. The chain combines TRBV4-2 with TRBJ2-1, with D uncertain. CDR1 and CDR2 (germline): LGHNA, YNFKEQ. The CDR3 extends over 14 amino acids. V was clipped by 5 bases and J by 4 bases, with 12 bases between them.